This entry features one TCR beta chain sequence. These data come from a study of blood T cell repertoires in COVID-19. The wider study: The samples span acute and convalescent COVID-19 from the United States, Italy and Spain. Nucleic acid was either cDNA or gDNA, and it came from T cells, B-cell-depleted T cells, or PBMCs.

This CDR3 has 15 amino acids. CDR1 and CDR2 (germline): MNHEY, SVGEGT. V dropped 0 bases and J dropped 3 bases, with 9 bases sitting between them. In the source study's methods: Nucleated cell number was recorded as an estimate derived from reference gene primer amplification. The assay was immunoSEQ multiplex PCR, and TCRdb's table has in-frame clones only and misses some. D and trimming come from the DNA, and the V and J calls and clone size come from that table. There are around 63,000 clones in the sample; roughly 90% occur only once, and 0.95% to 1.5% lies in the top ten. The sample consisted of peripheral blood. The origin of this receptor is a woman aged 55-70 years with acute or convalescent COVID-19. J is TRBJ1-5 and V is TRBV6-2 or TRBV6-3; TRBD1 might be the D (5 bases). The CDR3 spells CASSYSSGPNQPQHF. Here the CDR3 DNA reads TGTGCCAGCAGTTACTCATCAGGGCCCAATCAGCCCCAGCATTTT.